Listed here are 22 T cell receptor beta chains from one sample, sequenced in a study of T cells expressing NK-cell markers. Using the 5' RACE reads, TCRdb records one entry per CDR3 protein without DNA. This repertoire includes a few hundred thousand distinct CDR3 sequences. The specimen was blood T cells: a sorted CD56 or NKG2C T cell subset, CD4+ or CD8+ T cells, or bulk PBMC T cells (not recorded which). Source of these receptors: a man aged 18 to 30 in good health.

The rearrangement links TRBV12-3 or TRBV12-4 to TRBJ2-5; the TRBD1 assignment by TCRdb is unverifiable without DNA. This CDR3 contains 14 residues. The CDR3 loop reads CASRQGGTQETQYF.

The gene calls are TRBV20-1 and TRBJ2-7; TCRdb returns TRBD1, unconfirmable since there is no DNA. Germline assignment: CDR1 DFQATT and CDR2 SNEGSKA (reference sequence). The length of the CDR3 is 13 residues. Here the CDR3 reads CSAGTGPSYEQYF.

The chain employs TRBV12-3 or TRBV12-4 and TRBJ2-5; with no DNA, the TCRdb D assignment of TRBD2 cannot be verified. The CDR3 has 14 amino acids. CDR3 sequence: CASSLLLRAETQYF.

V usage is TRBV12-3 or TRBV12-4 and J usage is TRBJ2-1; TCRdb's D call of TRBD1 is untestable without DNA. CDR3 length: 15 residues. CDR3: CASKLTGTAKSEQFF.

The rearrangement uses TRBV18 and TRBJ2-3. The germline gives CDR1 KGHSH, CDR2 LQKENI. The CDR3 consists of 20 residues. The CDR3 here is CASSPPLRSSRITYTDTQYF.

This chain uses TRBV24-1 with TRBJ1-5; TCRdb selects TRBD1, and the lack of DNA leaves this call unchecked. This CDR3 contains 14 residues. Germline V gene sequence: CDR1 KGHDR, CDR2 SFDVKD. This CDR3 is CATSDPTGYQPQHF.

J is TRBJ2-3 and V is TRBV10-2; the TCRdb call, TRBD2, lacks DNA for checking. In germline, CDR1 is WSHSY, CDR2 SAAADI. This CDR3 is 17 amino acids long. This chain's CDR3 is CASSPLRLADTTDTQYF.

The V gene is TRBV20-1, the J gene TRBJ2-7; TCRdb calls TRBD2, which cannot be checked without DNA. CDR1 is DFQATT, CDR2 SNEGSKA, per germline (reference sequence). CDR3 length equals 16 residues. CDR3 sequence: CSAREGWPSRSYEQYF.

CDR3 protein: CASSHSGPPGYEQYF. This rearrangement joins TRBV5-5 to TRBJ2-7; with no DNA, the TCRdb D assignment of TRBD1 cannot be verified. Germline CDR1 SGHKS, CDR2 YYEKEE (reference sequence). CDR3 size: 15 residues. Full variable domain (remainder filled in from reference TRBV5-5 and TRBJ2-7): DAGVTQSPTHLIKTRGQQVTLRCSPISGHKSVSWYQQVLGQGPQFIFQYYEKEERGRGNFPDRFSARQFPNYSSELNVNALLLGDSALYLCASSHSGPPGYEQYFGPGTRLTVT.

V and J are TRBV3-1 and TRBJ2-2; the D gene TCRdb calls, TRBD2, cannot be checked with no DNA. Per germline, CDR1 LGHDT and CDR2 YNNKEL (reference sequence). The CDR3 has 14 residues. CDR3 residues: CASSSRTKGGELFF. The full variable domain, its missing parts supplied by reference TRBV3-1 and TRBJ2-2, is DTAVSQTPKYLVTQMGNDKSIKCEQNLGHDTMYWYKQDSKKFLKIMFSYNNKELIINETVPNRFSPKSPDKAHLNLHINSLELGDSAVYFCASSSRTKGGELFFGEGSRLTVL.

CDR3 sequence reads: CSAVTAYEQYF. This chain links TRBV29-1 with TRBJ2-7. The CDR3 runs 11 residues. The germline gives CDR1 SQVTM, CDR2 ANQGSEA.

The genes are TRBV20-1 and TRBJ1-1; the D call of TRBD1 rests on TCRdb alone, since no DNA is present to check it. The V gene's germline CDR1 is DFQATT and CDR2 SNEGSKA (reference sequence). CDR3 length equals 17 residues. The CDR3: CSARDFRDSSSNTEAFF.

The genes are TRBV12-3 or TRBV12-4 and TRBJ2-5; TCRdb designates TRBD2, a call that cannot be tested without DNA. This CDR3 spans 13 amino acids. The CDR3 loop is CASSEGLIRTQYF.

The chain joins TRBV6-1 to TRBJ2-1; TCRdb's D call, TRBD2, is unchecked because there is no DNA. The CDR3 totals 16 residues. The germline V gene has CDR1 MNHNS and CDR2 SASEGT. Here the CDR3 reads CASSEFAGLGNNEQFF.

The chain has TRBV20-1 and TRBJ2-2; TCRdb proposes TRBD2, but this gene call is untestable without DNA. Germline V gives CDR1 DFQATT, CDR2 SNEGSKA (reference sequence). The CDR3 has 12 residues. This chain's CDR3 is CSALDSTGELFF.

This rearrangement joins TRBV20-1 to TRBJ2-5; TCRdb names TRBD1, which stays unverified in the absence of DNA. Germline lookup yields CDR1 DFQATT and CDR2 SNEGSKA (reference sequence). CDR3 length: 15 residues. The CDR3: CSARGAAGAGETQYF.

The J gene is TRBJ2-1, the V gene TRBV7-2. CDR1 SGHTA and CDR2 FQGNSA come from the germline V gene. The CDR3 runs 16 residues. CDR3: CASSLSGAKRHNEQFF.

V and J are TRBV20-1 and TRBJ2-3. The CDR3 extends over 12 amino acids. From germline, CDR1 is DFQATT and CDR2 SNEGSKA (reference sequence). CDR3: CSAGLGTDTQYF.

The chain links TRBV19 to TRBJ1-5. Germline V gene sequence: CDR1 LNHDA, CDR2 SQIVND (reference sequence). The length of the CDR3 is 13 residues. The CDR3 sequence is CASIGYGNQPQHF.

This chain's CDR3 is CSARDSGGSSYEQYF. This chain uses TRBV20-1 with TRBJ2-7; absent DNA, TCRdb's TRBD2 call cannot be checked. The CDR3 consists of 15 residues. CDR1 DFQATT and CDR2 SNEGSKA come from the germline V gene (reference sequence).

The genes are TRBV10-3 and TRBJ2-5; as DNA is missing, the TRBD1 call by TCRdb cannot be tested. The CDR3 totals 13 residues. Germline CDR1 is ENHRY and CDR2 is SYGVKD. The CDR3: CATGTGGVETQYF.

V and J are TRBV29-1 and TRBJ1-2; with no DNA, the TCRdb D assignment of TRBD1 cannot be verified. Germline V gene lookup returns CDR1 SQVTM and CDR2 ANQGSEA. This CDR3 contains 13 residues. CDR3 in amino acids: CSVEEGGNYGYTF.